The text below deals with one T cell receptor (beta chain). Its antigen remains unidentified. The sample belongs to a study of cytomegalovirus exposure and HLA in healthy donors. Study in general: The early release's HLA-typed donors yielded tens of millions of unique TCRs. Study results and caveats: The authors confirmed in vitro that a few CMV-associated chains were specific for CMV antigens.

The CDR3 has 11 residues. Per germline, CDR1 WNHNN and CDR2 SYGVQD (reference sequence). The V gene lost 8 bases and the J gene lost 4 bases, with 6 bases spanning the gap. Each donor was healthy, and each was a bone marrow donor. The primer mix had 60 Vbeta and 13 Jbeta primers. Data came from immunoSEQ multiplex PCR; TCRdb stores just in-frame clones and leaves some out. Here the sample table reports about 210,000 clones. This sequence originates from a woman aged 25 to 39 in good health and CMV-seropositive. The specimen sequenced was PBMCs. The V and J genes are TRBV10-1 and TRBJ2-1; a weak D match, TRBD1 (6 bases). The CDR3 DNA reads TGCGCCAGCGGACAGTACAATGAGCAGTTCTTC. This sequence encodes CASGQYNEQFF.